This TCR beta chain was documented in a study of shared clonotypes between healthy human individuals. The germline gives CDR1 WSHSY, CDR2 SAAADI. The CDR3 runs to 16 residues. V was trimmed by 2 bases and J by 0 bases, leaving 11 bases between them. The assay was run at deep level. The method was immunoSEQ multiplex PCR; TCRdb's version includes in-frame clones alone and lacks a portion of them. Of 190,000 or so clones listed, approximately 70% are singletons. This clone was counted only a few times. Partitioning of CD4+ cells yielded a CD45RA+ naive subset and a CD45RA-negative memory subset. The material sequenced was memory CD4+ T cells sorted from blood. Specified subset: CD45RA-negative fraction. This clonotype originated in a man in his thirties or forties in good health. The chain joins TRBV10-2 to TRBJ1-3; weak D call: TRBD1 (6 bases). CDR3 nucleotide sequence: TGCGCCAGCAGTGAGCACGGGACACCCTCTGGAAACACCATATATTTT. Translating gives CASSEHGTPSGNTIYF.